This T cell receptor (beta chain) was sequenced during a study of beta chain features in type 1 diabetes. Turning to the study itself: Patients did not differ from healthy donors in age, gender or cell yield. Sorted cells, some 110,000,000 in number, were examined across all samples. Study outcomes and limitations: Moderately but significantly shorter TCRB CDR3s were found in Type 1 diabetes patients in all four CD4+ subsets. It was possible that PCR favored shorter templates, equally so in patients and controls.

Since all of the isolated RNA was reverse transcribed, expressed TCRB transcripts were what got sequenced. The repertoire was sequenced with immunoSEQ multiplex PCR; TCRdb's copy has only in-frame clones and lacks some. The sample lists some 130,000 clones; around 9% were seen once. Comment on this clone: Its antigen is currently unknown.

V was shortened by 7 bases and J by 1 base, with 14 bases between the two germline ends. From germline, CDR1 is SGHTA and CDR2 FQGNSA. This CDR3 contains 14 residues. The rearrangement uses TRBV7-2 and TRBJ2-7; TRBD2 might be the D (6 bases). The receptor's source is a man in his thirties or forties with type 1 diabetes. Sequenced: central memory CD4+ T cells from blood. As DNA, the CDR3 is TGTGCCAGCACCTCCTCGGGACTTTCCTACGAGCAGTACTTC. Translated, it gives CASTSSGLSYEQYF.